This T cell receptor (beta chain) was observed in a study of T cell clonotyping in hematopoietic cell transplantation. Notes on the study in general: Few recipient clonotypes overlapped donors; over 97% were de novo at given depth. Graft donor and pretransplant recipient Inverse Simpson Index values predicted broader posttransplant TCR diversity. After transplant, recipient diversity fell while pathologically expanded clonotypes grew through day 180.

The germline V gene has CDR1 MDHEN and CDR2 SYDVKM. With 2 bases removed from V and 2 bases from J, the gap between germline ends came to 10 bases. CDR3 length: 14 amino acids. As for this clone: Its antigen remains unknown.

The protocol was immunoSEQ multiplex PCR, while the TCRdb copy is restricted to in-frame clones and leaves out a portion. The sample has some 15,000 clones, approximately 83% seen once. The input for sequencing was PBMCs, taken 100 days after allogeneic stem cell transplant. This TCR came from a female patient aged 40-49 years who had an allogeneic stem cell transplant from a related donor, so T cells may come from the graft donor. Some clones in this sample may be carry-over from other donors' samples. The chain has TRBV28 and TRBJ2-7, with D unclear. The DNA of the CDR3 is TGTGCCAGCAGTTTAGCTCCAGGCCCCTACGAGCAGTACTTC. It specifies CASSLAPGPYEQYF.